What follows are 9 T cell receptor beta chains derived from one specimen sequenced in a study of blood T cell repertoires in COVID-19. Sequencing used immunoSEQ multiplex PCR; TCRdb keeps in-frame clones, though not all of them. The data show a few hundred thousand clones, 80% to 90% seen once. The sample was PBMCs or T cells enriched from blood (not recorded which). The receptors derive from a man aged 35 to 55 in a cohort exposed to, infected with or recovered from COVID-19 (not recorded which).

The rearrangement uses TRBV7-2 and TRBJ2-3, with 8 bases identical to TRBD2. V trimming: 3 bases; J trimming: 6 bases; junction bases outside the gene matches: 5. This CDR3 region has 14 residues. Germline V lookup: CDR1 SGHTA, CDR2 FQGNSA. In nucleotides, the CDR3 is TGTGCCAGCAGCTTCGGACTAGCTCCCGATACGCAGTATTTT. Translating it yields CASSFGLAPDTQYF.

The gene calls are TRBV5-1 and TRBJ1-2; TRBD1 matches at 11 bases. Trimming took 4 bases from V and 8 from J; bases not matched to a gene: 7. This CDR3 is 14 amino acids long. CDR1 SGHRS and CDR2 YFSETQ come from the germline V gene. CDR3 DNA: TGCGCCAGCAGCAAGGGACAGGGGGATCAAGGCTACACCTTC. As protein: CASSKGQGDQGYTF.

As regards this clone: A read error may produce the germline difference seen at one junction end. The rearrangement joins TRBV3-1 (or the pseudogene TRBV3-2) to TRBJ2-5; D is undetermined. CDR3 length equals 12 residues. CDR1 LGHDT and CDR2 YNNKEL come from the germline V gene (reference sequence). CDR3 in amino acids: CASSQDASGTNF. The CDR3 DNA is TGTGCCAGCAGCCAAGATGCCTCAGGAACAAACTTC.

The chain recombines TRBV2 with TRBJ1-2; 7 positions match TRBD1. V lost 5 bases to trimming and J lost 7 bases; unmatched junction nucleotides: 4. CDR3 length: 12 amino acids. The germline gives CDR1 SNHLY, CDR2 FYNNEI. CDR3 nucleotides: TGTGCCAGCAGTTCCGACAGGGCTGGCTACACCTTC. Translation: CASSSDRAGYTF.

CDR3 sequence (DNA): TGCGCCAGCAGCTTGGGGACAGTGTTCGGGGAGCTGTTTTTT. It encodes CASSLGTVFGELFF. This rearrangement joins TRBV5-1 to TRBJ2-2; tentative D call: TRBD1 (6 bases). Germline-derived CDR1 and CDR2 are SGHRS and YFSETQ. Deletions cut 0 bases from V and 7 bases from J, with 10 bases between. The CDR3 has 14 amino acids.

CDR3 DNA: TGTGCCAGCAGCTTAGGATCGGGCAGGGATGAAAAACTGTTTTTT. Amino acid sequence: CASSLGSGRDEKLFF. The chain combines TRBV7-9 with TRBJ1-4, with D perhaps matching TRBD1 (5 bases). From germline, CDR1 is SEHNR and CDR2 FQNEAQ (reference sequence). CDR3 length: 15 amino acids. Trimming left V 1 base short and J 6 bases short, with 12 bases between.

This clone has just a few counts. The V and J genes are TRBV6-4 and TRBJ2-2; 9 nucleotides agree with TRBD2. The CDR3 spans 15 residues. CDR1 and CDR2 from the germline V gene are MRHNA and SNTAGT. V trimming: 8 bases; J trimming: 4 bases; junction bases outside the gene matches: 8. CDR3 loop: CASRREGQGTGELFF. The CDR3 DNA sequence: TGTGCCAGCCGGCGGGAGGGCCAGGGCACCGGGGAGCTGTTTTTT.

The rearrangement joins TRBV3-1 (or the pseudogene TRBV3-2) to TRBJ1-1, with unresolved D. The CDR3 is made up of 15 amino acids. Germline assignment: CDR1 LGHDT and CDR2 YNNKEL (reference sequence). V lost 6 bases to trimming and J lost 1 base, with 15 bases between them. The CDR3 DNA sequence: TGTGCCAGCAGACAAAGGGAGAGATCGAACACTGAAGCTTTCTTT. Protein sequence: CASRQRERSNTEAFF.

The rearrangement links TRBV6-5 to TRBJ2-1, with D perhaps TRBD2 (6 bases). CDR1 is MNHEY and CDR2 is SVGAGI in the germline V gene. This CDR3 region has 14 residues. Trimming took 2 bases from V and 12 from J, leaving 17 bases between them. The DNA for the CDR3 is TGTGCCAGCAGTTACCGGGGGACTCCGATTCGGCAGTTCTTC. Residues: CASSYRGTPIRQFF.